This entry concerns a single T cell receptor (beta chain). The data stem from a study of OX40 agonist ivuxolimab in advanced cancers. Assay: immunoSEQ multiplex PCR; the TCRdb copy retains only in-frame clones and omits some. Found here are more than 55,000 clones, around 86% of them singletons; the top ten hold about 4.8%. Sequences were derived from CD4+ or CD8+ T cells sorted from blood, sampled in a trial of the OX40 agonist ivuxolimab. The receptor's source is an adult with an advanced solid tumor such as melanoma, head and neck, liver or kidney cancer.

CDR3 region: CASSYSDRRSETQYF. Here the CDR3 DNA reads TGTGCCAGCAGTTACTCGGACAGGAGGAGCGAGACCCAGTACTTC. The chain joins TRBV6-5 to TRBJ2-5, with 7 bases that match TRBD1. The germline V gene has CDR1 MNHEY and CDR2 SVGAGI. J was trimmed by 5 bases and V by 0 bases; bases with no gene match: 6. The CDR3 is made up of 15 amino acids.